The 21 T cell receptor beta chains below come from one sample, sequenced in a study of T cells after yellow fever vaccination (dated by TCRdb to the late 2010s). Libraries were constructed by 5' RACE. This sample was sequenced with an Illumina NovaSeq 6000. TCRdb trimmed public reads at Q25 via fastp, called clones via MiXCR and kept in-frame beta chains. Every CDR3 protein is listed once, alongside the most common genes and DNA of its rows. This sample has about 99,000 distinct CDR3 sequences in its table, and 5.8% of those were observed once. 35% to 45% of the sample is held by the ten biggest clonotypes. The treatment or condition label for this specimen denotes: live attenuated yellow fever vaccine strain. Sequencing was performed on CD8+ T cells sorted from PBMCs, taken 10 days after the yellow fever booster vaccination. The receptor set was obtained from a man between 18 and 29 years old who received the YFV17D yellow fever vaccine.

The CDR3 DNA sequence: TGTGCCAGCAGTTTAGTCGAAAATCAGCCCCAGCATTTT. This gives the protein CASSLVENQPQHF. The V gene is TRBV12-3 or TRBV12-4, the J gene TRBJ1-5; D is ambiguous. The CDR3 has 13 residues. Trimming left V 1 base short and J 4 bases short, with 5 bases between.

The rearrangement joins TRBV5-1 to TRBJ2-3; TRBD1 agrees at 8 bases. The CDR3 runs to 15 residues. Germline-derived CDR1 and CDR2 are SGHRS and YFSETQ. With 3 bases clipped from V and 4 bases from J, the junction kept 7 bases outside the gene matches. The CDR3 DNA reads TGCGCCAGCAGCTCCACAGGGGGAGAGGCAGATACGCAGTATTTT. Its translation: CASSSTGGEADTQYF.

This clonotype was detected a few times. The J gene is TRBJ1-6, the V gene TRBV4-3; no reliable D call. The CDR3 is 19 residues long. Germline V lookup: CDR1 LGHNA, CDR2 YSLEER. V gave up 0 bases and J gave up 0 bases, with 15 bases separating them. The DNA for the CDR3 is TGCGCCAGCAGCCAAGATATTTTACTGAACTACTCCTATAATTCACCCCTCCACTTT. This sequence encodes CASSQDILLNYSYNSPLHF.

This clonotype was seen a few times. The chain joins TRBV24-1 to TRBJ2-5; 12 bases fit TRBD2. J was trimmed by 2 bases and V by 5 bases; bases with no gene match: 17. This CDR3 is 20 amino acids long. CDR1 KGHDR and CDR2 SFDVKD come from the germline V gene. This CDR3 is CATSALGSSGGALFQETQYF. CDR3 nucleotide sequence: TGTGCCACCAGTGCCTTGGGGTCTAGCGGGGGGGCCCTTTTTCAAGAGACCCAGTACTTC.

This clonotype has a handful of counts. This chain uses TRBV27 with TRBJ2-1; D possibly corresponds to TRBD1 (5 bases). Germline loops: CDR1 MNHEY, CDR2 SMNVEV (reference sequence). The CDR3 has 15 amino acids. V lost 5 bases and J 1 base, leaving 12 bases between the germline ends. CDR3 sequence (DNA): TGTGCCAGCAGTATCAGGGAAGAATCCTACAATGAGCAGTTCTTC. Its translation is CASSIREESYNEQFF.

The chain carries TRBV2 and TRBJ1-2; D gene uncertain. Germline V lookup: CDR1 SNHLY, CDR2 FYNNEI. Trimming removed 7 bases from V and 5 bases from J, with 11 bases in between. This CDR3 has 12 amino acids. The CDR3 here is CASTGDIYGYTF. DNA of the CDR3: TGTGCCAGCACGGGCGACATTTATGGCTACACCTTC.

This clonotype has at least ten counts. The V call is TRBV29-1, the J call TRBJ2-1, with TRBD2 matching over 11 bases. This CDR3 has 18 amino acids. Germline V gene lookup returns CDR1 SQVTM and CDR2 ANQGSEA. Trimming took 0 bases from V and 0 from J; bases not matched to a gene: 7. DNA of the CDR3: TGCAGCGTTGAAGAACTAGCGGGGGCCCCGAGCTCCTACAATGAGCAGTTCTTC. It encodes CSVEELAGAPSSYNEQFF.

The V call is TRBV7-2, the J call TRBJ2-7; weak D call: TRBD1 (6 bases). The germline CDR1 and CDR2 sequences are SGHTA and FQGNSA. This CDR3 region has 15 residues. The germline V and J ends were trimmed by 3 bases and 2 bases, with 14 bases remaining between them. The DNA of the CDR3 is TGTGCCAGCAGCTTCACAGGGCAGAGCACCTACGAGCAGTACTTC. Its protein product is CASSFTGQSTYEQYF.

This clonotype was detected only a few times. V and J are TRBV4-3 and TRBJ2-7, with D possibly matching TRBD2 (6 bases). The CDR3 has 12 residues. Germline lookup yields CDR1 LGHNA and CDR2 YSLEER. V lost 8 bases and J 1 base, leaving 9 bases between the germline ends. The CDR3 DNA reads as TGCGCCAGCCCCCGGGGGTCCTACGAGCAGTACGTC. Translating it yields CASPRGSYEQYV.

This clonotype was detected a few times. The chain combines TRBV18 with TRBJ1-5; tentatively, D is TRBD1 (5 bases). Germline values: CDR1 KGHSH, CDR2 LQKENI. The CDR3 is 13 residues long. Trimming pared 3 bases from V and 5 bases from J, leaving 8 bases between. The CDR3 nucleotides read TGTGCCAGCTCACCCCTGGGGGATCAGCCCCAGCATTTT. Its protein is CASSPLGDQPQHF.

This clonotype occurred a few times. The gene calls are TRBV3-1 and TRBJ1-4, with 8 positions matching TRBD1. Losses at the gene ends were 4 bases for V and 7 bases for J; bases not matched to a gene: 14. This CDR3 has 17 residues. CDR1 LGHDT and CDR2 YNNKEL come from the germline V gene (reference sequence). DNA for the CDR3: TGTGCCAGCAGCCCGGGTACAGGGGGGAAAGGAGGTGAAAAACTGTTTTTT. Its translation is CASSPGTGGKGGEKLFF.

This clonotype has only a few counts. The chain is built from TRBV12-3 or TRBV12-4 and TRBJ1-2; D gene uncertain. The CDR3 totals 13 residues. Trimming removed 8 bases at V and 4 bases at J, with 14 bases between. CDR3 sequence: CASSHLAVYGYTF. As DNA, the CDR3 is TGTGCCAGCTCTCATTTGGCCGTCTATGGCTACACCTTC.

This clonotype was picked up a small number of times. The rearrangement links TRBV6-2 or TRBV6-3 to TRBJ2-1, with D possibly being TRBD1 (6 bases). Germline values: CDR1 MNHEY, CDR2 SVGEGT. CDR3 length equals 14 residues. V was cut by 2 bases and J by 4 bases, with 9 bases left in between. DNA of the CDR3: TGTGCCAGCAGTTACGGGACACAGTACAATGAGCAGTTCTTC. This sequence encodes CASSYGTQYNEQFF.

This clonotype was recorded a few times. The chain has TRBV3-1 and TRBJ1-5, with 10 positions matching TRBD1. CDR1 and CDR2 (germline): LGHDT, YNNKEL (reference sequence). CDR3 length: 17 amino acids. J was trimmed by 4 bases and V by 0 bases; bases with no gene match: 6. The chain's CDR3 is CASSQDPVGQGNQPQHF. CDR3 DNA: TGTGCCAGCAGCCAAGATCCTGTGGGACAGGGGAATCAGCCCCAGCATTTT.

There are many counts of this clonotype. The J gene is TRBJ2-1, the V gene TRBV7-9; 10 nucleotides match TRBD1. In germline, CDR1 is SEHNR, CDR2 FQNEAQ (reference sequence). The CDR3 is 15 amino acids. J was trimmed by 5 bases and V by 6 bases; bases with no gene match: 7. The CDR3 coding sequence is TGTGCCAGCAGTTGGACAGGGGGTACCAACAATGAGCAGTTCTTC. The encoded protein is CASSWTGGTNNEQFF.

This clonotype was seen more than once but under ten times. V and J are TRBV27 and TRBJ2-5; the D gene is possibly TRBD2 (5 bases). Germline-derived CDR1 and CDR2 are MNHEY and SMNVEV (reference sequence). Trimming shortened V by 2 bases and J by 5 bases, and 9 bases separated the two germline ends. CDR3 length: 13 amino acids. The CDR3, as DNA: TGTGCCAGCAGTTTACTGACGGGGGAGACCCAGTACTTC. This sequence encodes CASSLLTGETQYF.

In its sample, this clonotype was seen a few times. The genes are TRBV29-1 and TRBJ2-7, with a possible D match to TRBD2 (5 bases). Germline values: CDR1 SQVTM, CDR2 ANQGSEA. V lost 4 bases to trimming and J lost 3 bases, with 10 bases between them. The CDR3 runs 12 residues. CDR3 amino acids: CSVARLRYEQYV. CDR3 DNA: TGCAGCGTTGCGCGACTACGCTACGAGCAGTACGTC.

This clonotype turned up a few times. The genes are TRBV25-1 and TRBJ2-7; D tentatively reads TRBD1 or TRBD2 (5 bases each). CDR1 MGHDK and CDR2 SYGVNS come from the germline V gene. The germline V and J ends were trimmed by 2 bases and 0 bases, with 14 bases remaining between them. The CDR3 totals 16 residues. In DNA, the CDR3 is TGTGCCAGCAGTGAAGGGGGATGGGTAAGCTCCTACGAGCAGTACGTC. Residues: CASSEGGWVSSYEQYV.

This clonotype was seen repeatedly, ten times or more. The rearrangement joins TRBV7-9 to TRBJ1-6, with 9 bases matching TRBD1. In germline, CDR1 is SEHNR, CDR2 FQNEAQ (reference sequence). The CDR3 extends over 15 amino acids. Trimming removed 5 bases from V and 6 bases from J; junction bases left unmatched: 5. CDR3 in amino acids: CASSLRDRANSPLHF. DNA for the CDR3: TGTGCCAGCAGCCTCCGGGACAGGGCTAATTCACCCCTCCACTTT.

This clonotype was observed a handful of times. The V call is TRBV30, the J call TRBJ2-5, with D perhaps TRBD1 or TRBD2 (5 bases each). Germline loops: CDR1 GTSNPN, CDR2 SVGIG (reference sequence). This CDR3 has 13 amino acids. The V and J ends lost 2 bases and 7 bases respectively, with 14 bases between them. The CDR3 sequence: CAWSFRMGVTQYF. In DNA form, the CDR3 reads TGTGCCTGGAGTTTCCGGATGGGGGTGACCCAGTACTTC.

This clonotype appeared a few times. This chain links TRBV7-2 with TRBJ2-3; perhaps TRBD2 as D (6 bases). Deletions cut 3 bases from V and 0 bases from J, with 19 bases between. The length of the CDR3 is 18 residues. Germline V lookup: CDR1 SGHTA, CDR2 FQGNSA. CDR3 in amino acids: CASSLWGFWTTSTDTQYF. Written as DNA, the CDR3 is TGTGCCAGCAGCTTGTGGGGTTTTTGGACTACTAGCACAGATACGCAGTATTTT. The whole variable domain, remainder taken from reference TRBV7-2 and TRBJ2-3, is GAGVSQSPSNKVTEKGKDVELRCDPISGHTALYWYRQSLGQGLEFLIYFQGNSAPDKSGLPSDRFSAERTGGSVSTLTIQRTQQEDSAVYLCASSLWGFWTTSTDTQYFGPGTRLTVL.